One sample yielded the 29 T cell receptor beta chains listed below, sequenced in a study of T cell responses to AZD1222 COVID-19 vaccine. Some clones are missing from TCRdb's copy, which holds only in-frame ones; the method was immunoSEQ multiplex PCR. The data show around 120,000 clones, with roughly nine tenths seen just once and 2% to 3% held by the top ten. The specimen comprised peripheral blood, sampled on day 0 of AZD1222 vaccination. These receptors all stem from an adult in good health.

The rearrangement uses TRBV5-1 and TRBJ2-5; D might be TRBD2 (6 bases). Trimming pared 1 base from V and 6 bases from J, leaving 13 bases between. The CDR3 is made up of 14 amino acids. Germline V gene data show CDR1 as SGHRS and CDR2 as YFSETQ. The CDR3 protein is CASSLTGLPQTQYF. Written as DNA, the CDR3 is TGCGCCAGCAGCTTGACGGGACTGCCTCAGACCCAGTACTTC.

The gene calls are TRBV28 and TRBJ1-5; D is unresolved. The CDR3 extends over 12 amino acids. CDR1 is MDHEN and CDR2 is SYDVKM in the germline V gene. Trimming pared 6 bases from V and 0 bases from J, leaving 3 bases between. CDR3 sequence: CASRDSNQPQHF. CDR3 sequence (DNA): TGTGCCAGCAGGGATAGCAATCAGCCCCAGCATTTT.

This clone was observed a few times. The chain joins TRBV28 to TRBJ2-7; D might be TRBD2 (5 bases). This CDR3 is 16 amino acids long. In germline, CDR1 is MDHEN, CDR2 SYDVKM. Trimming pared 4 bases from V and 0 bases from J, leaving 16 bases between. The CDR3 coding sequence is TGTGCCAGCAGTTCCCGGGCGGGCGTCGTCTCCTACGAGCAGTACTTC. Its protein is CASSSRAGVVSYEQYF.

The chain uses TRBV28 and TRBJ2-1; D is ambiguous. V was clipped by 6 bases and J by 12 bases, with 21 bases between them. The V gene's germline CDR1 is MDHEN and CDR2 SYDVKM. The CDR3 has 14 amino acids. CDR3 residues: CASSLPMFLGRQFF. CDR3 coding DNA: TGTGCCAGCAGCCTCCCCATGTTCCTCGGGCGGCAGTTCTTC. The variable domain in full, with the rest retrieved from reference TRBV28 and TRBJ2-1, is DVKVTQSSRYLVKRTGEKVFLECVQDMDHENMFWYRQDPGLGLRLIYFSYDVKMKEKGDIPEGYSVSREKKERFSLILESASTNQTSMYLCASSLPMFLGRQFFGPGTRLTVL.

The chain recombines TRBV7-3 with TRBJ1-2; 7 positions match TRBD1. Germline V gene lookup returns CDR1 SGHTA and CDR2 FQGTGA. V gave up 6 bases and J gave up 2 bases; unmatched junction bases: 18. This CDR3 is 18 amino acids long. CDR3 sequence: CASSQSRQGLTANYGYTF. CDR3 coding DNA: TGTGCCAGCAGTCAATCTAGACAGGGTTTAACCGCAAACTATGGCTACACCTTC.

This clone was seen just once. The CDR3 nucleotides are TGCGCCAGCAGCCCCGCTAGCGGGTCCTACAATGAGCAGTTCTTC. Its translation is CASSPASGSYNEQFF. The chain is built from TRBV5-1 and TRBJ2-1, with 8 bases lining up with TRBD2. CDR3 size: 15 residues. V lost 4 bases to trimming and J lost 1 base; unmatched junction nucleotides: 4. Germline lookup yields CDR1 SGHRS and CDR2 YFSETQ. The full variable domain, its missing parts supplied by reference TRBV5-1 and TRBJ2-1, is KAGVTQTPRYLIKTRGQQVTLSCSPISGHRSVSWYQQTPGQGLQFLFEYFSETQRNKGNFPGRFSGRQFSNSRSEMNVSTLELGDSALYLCASSPASGSYNEQFFGPGTRLTVL.

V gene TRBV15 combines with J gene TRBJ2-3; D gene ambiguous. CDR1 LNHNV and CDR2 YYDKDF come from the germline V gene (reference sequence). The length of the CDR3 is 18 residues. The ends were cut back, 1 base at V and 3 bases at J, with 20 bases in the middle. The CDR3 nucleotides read TGTGCCACCAGCAGAGGGGCCAGCGCTACACGTGAAACAGATACGCAGTATTTT. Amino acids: CATSRGASATRETDTQYF.

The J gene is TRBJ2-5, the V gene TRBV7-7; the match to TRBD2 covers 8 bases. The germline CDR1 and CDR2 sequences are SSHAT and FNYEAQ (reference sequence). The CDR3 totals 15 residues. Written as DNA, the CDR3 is TGTGCTAGCGCCCGGTTCAGCGGGAGTGGAGAGACCCAGTACTTC. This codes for CASARFSGSGETQYF.

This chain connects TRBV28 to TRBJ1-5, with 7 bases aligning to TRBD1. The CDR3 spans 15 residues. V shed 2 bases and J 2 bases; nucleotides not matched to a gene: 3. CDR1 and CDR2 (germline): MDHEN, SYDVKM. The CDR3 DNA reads TGTGCCAGCAGTTTAGCAGGGGGTGGCAATCAGCCCCAGCATTTT. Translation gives CASSLAGGGNQPQHF.

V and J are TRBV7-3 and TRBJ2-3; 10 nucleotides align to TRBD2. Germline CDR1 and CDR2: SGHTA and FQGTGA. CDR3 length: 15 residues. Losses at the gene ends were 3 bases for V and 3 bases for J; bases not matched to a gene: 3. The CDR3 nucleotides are TGTGCCAGCAGCTTGAGCGGGAGGGCGACAGATACGCAGTATTTT. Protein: CASSLSGRATDTQYF.

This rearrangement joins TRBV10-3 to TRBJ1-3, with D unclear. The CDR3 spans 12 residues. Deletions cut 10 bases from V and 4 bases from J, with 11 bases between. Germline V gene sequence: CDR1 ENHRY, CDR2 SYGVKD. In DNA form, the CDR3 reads TGTGCCACCCTGGAGGTCGGAAACACCATATATTTT. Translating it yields CATLEVGNTIYF.

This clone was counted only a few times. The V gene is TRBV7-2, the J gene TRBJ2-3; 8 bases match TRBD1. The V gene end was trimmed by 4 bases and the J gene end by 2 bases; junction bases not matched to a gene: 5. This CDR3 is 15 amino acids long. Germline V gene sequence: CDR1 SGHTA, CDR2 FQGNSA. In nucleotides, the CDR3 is TGTGCCAGCAGCTCGACAGGGGCCCCCACAGATACGCAGTATTTT. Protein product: CASSSTGAPTDTQYF.

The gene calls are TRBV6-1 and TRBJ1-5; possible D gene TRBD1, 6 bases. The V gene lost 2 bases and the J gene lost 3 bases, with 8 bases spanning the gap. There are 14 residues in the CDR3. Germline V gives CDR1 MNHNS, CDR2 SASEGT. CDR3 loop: CASSENRANQPQHF. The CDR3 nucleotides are TGTGCCAGCAGTGAAAACAGGGCCAATCAGCCCCAGCATTTT.

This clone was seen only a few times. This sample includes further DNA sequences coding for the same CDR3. The CDR3 region has the DNA TGTGCCAGCAGCTCTGGACAGGGGGGTTCACCCCTCCACTTT. It is translated as CASSSGQGGSPLHF. The chain combines TRBV7-3 with TRBJ1-6; 10 bases are a match to TRBD1. Unmatched junction bases numbered 3, after V lost 4 bases and J lost 9 bases. The CDR3 has 14 amino acids. Germline-derived CDR1 and CDR2 are SGHTA and FQGTGA.

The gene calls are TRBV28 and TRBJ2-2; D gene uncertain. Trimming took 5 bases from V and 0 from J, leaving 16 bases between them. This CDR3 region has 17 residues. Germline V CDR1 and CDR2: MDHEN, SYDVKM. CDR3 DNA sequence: TGTGCCAGCAGTCCCCCCGGCACGGCTGCGAACACCGGGGAGCTGTTTTTT. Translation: CASSPPGTAANTGELFF.

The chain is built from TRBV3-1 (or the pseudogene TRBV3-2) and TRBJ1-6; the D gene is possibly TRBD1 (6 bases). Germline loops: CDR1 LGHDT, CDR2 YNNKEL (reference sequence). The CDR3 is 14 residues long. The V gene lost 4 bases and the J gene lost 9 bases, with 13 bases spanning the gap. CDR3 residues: CASSPYRDGSPLHF. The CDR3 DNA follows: TGTGCCAGCAGCCCGTACAGGGACGGTTCACCCCTCCACTTT.

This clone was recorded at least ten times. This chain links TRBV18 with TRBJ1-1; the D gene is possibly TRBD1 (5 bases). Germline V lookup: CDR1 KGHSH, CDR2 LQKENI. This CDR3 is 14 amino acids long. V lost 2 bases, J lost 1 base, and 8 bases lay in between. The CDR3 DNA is TGTGCCAGCTCACCATATGGACAGAACACTGAAGCTTTCTTT. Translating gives CASSPYGQNTEAFF. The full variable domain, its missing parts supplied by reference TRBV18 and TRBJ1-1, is NAGVMQNPRHLVRRRGQEARLRCSPMKGHSHVYWYRQLPEEGLKFMVYLQKENIIDESGMPKERFSAEFPKEGPSILRIQQVVRGDSAAYFCASSPYGQNTEAFFGQGTRLTVV.

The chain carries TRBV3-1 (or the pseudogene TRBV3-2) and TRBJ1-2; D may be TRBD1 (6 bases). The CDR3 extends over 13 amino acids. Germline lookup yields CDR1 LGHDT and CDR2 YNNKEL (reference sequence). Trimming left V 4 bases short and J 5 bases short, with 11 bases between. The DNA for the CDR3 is TGTGCCAGCAGCCCCAGGGGCGGGTATGGCTACACCTTC. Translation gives CASSPRGGYGYTF.

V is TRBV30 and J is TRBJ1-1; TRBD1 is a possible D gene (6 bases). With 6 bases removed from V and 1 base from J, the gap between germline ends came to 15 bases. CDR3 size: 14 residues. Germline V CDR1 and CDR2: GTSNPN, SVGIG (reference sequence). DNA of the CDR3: TGTGCCTGCCTCCCGACAGGACCGAACACTGAAGCTTTCTTT. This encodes CACLPTGPNTEAFF. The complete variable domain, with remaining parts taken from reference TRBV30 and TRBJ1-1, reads SQTIHQWPATLVQPVGSPLSLECTVEGTSNPNLYWYRQAAGRGLQLLFYSVGIGQISSEVPQNLSASRPQDRQFILSSKKLLLSDSGFYLCACLPTGPNTEAFFGQGTRLTVV.

This CDR3 reads CASSPLTGSNSPLHF. The CDR3 DNA is TGTGCCAGCAGCCCCTTGACAGGGTCTAATTCACCCCTCCACTTT. The chain carries TRBV7-8 and TRBJ1-6; 7 positions agree with TRBD1. The V and J ends lost 5 bases and 6 bases, in that order; junction bases with no gene match: 7. Germline CDR1 SGHVS, CDR2 FQNEAQ. The CDR3 is made up of 15 amino acids.

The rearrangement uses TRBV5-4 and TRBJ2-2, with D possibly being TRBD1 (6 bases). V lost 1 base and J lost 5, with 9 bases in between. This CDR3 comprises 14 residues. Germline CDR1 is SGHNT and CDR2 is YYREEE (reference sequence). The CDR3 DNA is TGTGCCAGCAGCTTGCCAGGGGAGACCGGGGAGCTGTTTTTT. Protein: CASSLPGETGELFF.

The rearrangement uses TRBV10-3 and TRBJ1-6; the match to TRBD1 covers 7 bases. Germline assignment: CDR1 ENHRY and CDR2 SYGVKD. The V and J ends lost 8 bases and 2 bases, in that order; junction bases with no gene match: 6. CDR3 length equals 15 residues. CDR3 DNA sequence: TGTGCCATCGGTACAGGGGCGCCCTATAATTCACCCCTCCACTTT. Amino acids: CAIGTGAPYNSPLHF.

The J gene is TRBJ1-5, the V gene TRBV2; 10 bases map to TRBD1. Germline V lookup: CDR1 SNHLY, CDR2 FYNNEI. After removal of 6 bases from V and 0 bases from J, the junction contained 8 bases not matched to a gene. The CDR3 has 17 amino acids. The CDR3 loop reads CASSSGQGNPSNQPQHF. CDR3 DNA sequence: TGTGCCAGCAGCTCGGGACAGGGGAACCCTAGCAATCAGCCCCAGCATTTT. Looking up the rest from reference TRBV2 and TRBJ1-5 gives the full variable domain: EPEVTQTPSHQVTQMGQEVILRCVPISNHLYFYWYRQILGQKVEFLVSFYNNEISEKSEIFDDQFSVERPDGSNFTLKIRSTKLEDSAMYFCASSSGQGNPSNQPQHFGDGTRLSIL.

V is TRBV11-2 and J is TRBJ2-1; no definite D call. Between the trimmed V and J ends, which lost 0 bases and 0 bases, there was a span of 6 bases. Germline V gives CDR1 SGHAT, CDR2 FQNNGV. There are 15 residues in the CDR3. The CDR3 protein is CASSLDRVSYNEQFF. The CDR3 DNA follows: TGTGCCAGCAGCTTAGATCGCGTCTCCTACAATGAGCAGTTCTTC.

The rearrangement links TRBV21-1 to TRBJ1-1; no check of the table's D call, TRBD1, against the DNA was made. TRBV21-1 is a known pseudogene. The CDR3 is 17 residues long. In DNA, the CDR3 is TGTGCCAGCACGAGACTCTCGCAGGGGGCGGGAAACACTGAAGCTTTCTTT. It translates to CASTRLSQGAGNTEAFF.

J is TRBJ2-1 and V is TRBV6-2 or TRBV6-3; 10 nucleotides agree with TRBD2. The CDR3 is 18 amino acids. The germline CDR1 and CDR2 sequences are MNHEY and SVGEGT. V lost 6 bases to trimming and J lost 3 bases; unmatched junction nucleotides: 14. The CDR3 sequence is CASSRTTSGRSNYNEQFF. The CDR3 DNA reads TGTGCCAGCAGCCGGACGACTAGCGGGCGCTCCAACTACAATGAGCAGTTCTTC.

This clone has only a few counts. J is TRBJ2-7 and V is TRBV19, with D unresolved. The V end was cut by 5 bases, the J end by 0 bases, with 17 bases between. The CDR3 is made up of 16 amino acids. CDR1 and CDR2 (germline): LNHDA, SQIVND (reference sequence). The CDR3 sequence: CASSRVVGVISYEQYF. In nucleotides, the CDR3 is TGTGCCAGTAGTCGCGTCGTTGGGGTCATCTCCTACGAGCAGTACTTC.

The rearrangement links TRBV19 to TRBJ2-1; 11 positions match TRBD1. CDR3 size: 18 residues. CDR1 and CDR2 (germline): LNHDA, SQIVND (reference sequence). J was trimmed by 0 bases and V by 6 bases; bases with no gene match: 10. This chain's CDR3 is CASSLRPGTGGSYNEQFF. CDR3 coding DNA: TGTGCCAGTAGCCTCCGTCCCGGGACAGGGGGCTCCTACAATGAGCAGTTCTTC.

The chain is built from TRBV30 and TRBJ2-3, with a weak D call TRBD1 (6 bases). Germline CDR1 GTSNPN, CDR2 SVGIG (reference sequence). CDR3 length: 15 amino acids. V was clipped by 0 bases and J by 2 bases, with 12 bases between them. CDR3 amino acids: CAWSVLGATTDTQYF. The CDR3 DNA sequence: TGTGCCTGGAGTGTACTGGGGGCGACCACAGATACGCAGTATTTT.